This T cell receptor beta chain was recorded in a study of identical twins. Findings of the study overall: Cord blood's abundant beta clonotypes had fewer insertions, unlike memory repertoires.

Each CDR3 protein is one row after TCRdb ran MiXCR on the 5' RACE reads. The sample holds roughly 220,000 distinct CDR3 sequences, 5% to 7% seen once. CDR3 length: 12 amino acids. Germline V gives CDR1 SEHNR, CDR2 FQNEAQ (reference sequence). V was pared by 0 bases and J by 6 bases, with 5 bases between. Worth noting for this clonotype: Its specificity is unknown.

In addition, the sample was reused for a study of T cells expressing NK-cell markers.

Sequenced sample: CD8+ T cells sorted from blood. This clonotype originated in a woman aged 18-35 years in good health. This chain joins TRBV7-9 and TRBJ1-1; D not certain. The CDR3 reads CASSLANSEAFF. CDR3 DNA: TGTGCCAGCAGCTTAGCGAATTCTGAAGCTTTCTTT. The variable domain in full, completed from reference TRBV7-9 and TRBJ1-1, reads DTGVSQNPRHKITKRGQNVTFRCDPISEHNRLYWYRQTLGQGPEFLTYFQNEAQLEKSRLLSDRFSAERPKGSFSTLEIQRTEQGDSAMYLCASSLANSEAFFGQGTRLTVV.